This TCR beta chain was identified during a study of blood T cell repertoires in COVID-19. Study in general: In each case, the material was cDNA or gDNA derived from T cells, B-cell-depleted T cells, or PBMCs.

Authors' analysis steps: It was from reference gene primer amplification that nucleated cell counts were estimated. Some clones are missing from TCRdb's copy, which holds only in-frame ones; the method was immunoSEQ multiplex PCR. V and J calls and clone size are given by that table; D and trimming were obtained from the DNA. Of roughly 290,000 clones listed, approximately 85% were seen once; the top ten hold roughly 4.3%. The CDR3 totals 23 residues. Recruitment covered about two dozen US areas and drew participants whose ages spanned about 18 to 89 years. Either two negative PCRs, clearance, or symptom resolution qualified Cohort 3 donors as recovered.

The chain couples TRBV21-1 to TRBJ2-2; the table assigns TRBD1, which was not confirmed against the DNA. TRBV21-1 is assigned pseudogene status. The origin of this receptor is a woman between 25 and 40 years old who had recovered from COVID-19. Sequencing input: PBMCs or T cells enriched from blood (not recorded which). The CDR3 DNA sequence: TGTGCCAGCAGCAAAGAAAAAAGGGCCACTGCTTGGAGACAGCCAAGGCATCCCGGGGAGCTGTTTTTT. This gives the protein CASSKEKRATAWRQPRHPGELFF.